A single sample is the source of the 28 T cell receptor beta chains below, sequenced in a study of blood T cell repertoires in COVID-19. Sequenced by immunoSEQ multiplex PCR; TCRdb stores in-frame clones only, minus some. The data show 250,000 to 300,000 clones, with roughly 87% seen just once and roughly 2.4% held by the top ten. Sample: peripheral blood. These receptors originate from a woman aged 45-59 years who had recovered from COVID-19.

V and J are TRBV5-1 and TRBJ2-1; TRBD1 is a possible D gene (6 bases). The V gene's germline CDR1 is SGHRS and CDR2 YFSETQ. The CDR3 has 16 amino acids. V was clipped by 4 bases and J by 4 bases, with 18 bases between them. The CDR3 protein is CASSRARGEGYNEQFF. CDR3 nucleotides: TGCGCCAGCAGCCGAGCCAGGGGAGAAGGGTACAATGAGCAGTTCTTC.

The chain uses TRBV28 and TRBJ1-1, with 8 bases lining up with TRBD1. The germline V gene encodes CDR1 MDHEN and CDR2 SYDVKM. The CDR3 spans 14 residues. V was pared by 9 bases and J by 7 bases, with 13 bases of the junction left unmatched. The CDR3 sequence: CASKKDREGGEAFF. CDR3 bases: TGTGCCAGTAAAAAGGACAGGGAGGGGGGTGAAGCTTTCTTT.

The genes are TRBV4-2 and TRBJ1-2; possible D gene TRBD1, 6 bases. Between the trimmed V and J ends, which lost 4 bases and 3 bases, there was a span of 15 bases. The length of the CDR3 is 15 residues. CDR1 and CDR2 (germline): LGHNA, YNFKEQ. In DNA, the CDR3 is TGTGCCAGCAGCCGGTCCGGGACATCGGACTATGGCTACACCTTC. It is translated as CASSRSGTSDYGYTF.

The chain recombines TRBV4-3 with TRBJ2-1; a weak D match, TRBD2 (6 bases). With 0 bases removed from V and 4 bases from J, the gap between germline ends came to 13 bases. The CDR3 runs to 16 residues. Germline V CDR1 and CDR2: LGHNA, YSLEER. CDR3 region: CASSQDPGVSYNEQFF. The CDR3 bases are TGCGCCAGCAGCCAAGATCCGGGGGTGTCATACAATGAGCAGTTCTTC.

This chain joins TRBV11-2 and TRBJ2-1; D gene ambiguous. Germline V CDR1 and CDR2: SGHAT, FQNNGV. V was clipped by 1 base and J by 0 bases, with 10 bases between them. CDR3 length equals 16 residues. In nucleotides, the CDR3 is TGTGCCAGCAGCTTAGTCGGCGGAACCTCCTACAATGAGCAGTTCTTC. This translates into CASSLVGGTSYNEQFF.

For this clone: The sample holds other DNA sequences that translate to the same CDR3. J is TRBJ2-2 and V is TRBV9; 9 positions agree with TRBD2. After removal of 0 bases from V and 4 bases from J, the junction contained 1 base not matched to a gene. Germline lookup yields CDR1 SGDLS and CDR2 YYNGEE. The CDR3 contains 15 residues. The CDR3 DNA reads as TGTGCCAGCAGCGTAGGCGGGAGGGGCACCGGGGAGCTGTTTTTT. It translates to CASSVGGRGTGELFF.

This chain links TRBV6-5 with TRBJ1-1; D might be TRBD1 (5 bases). The CDR3 spans 14 residues. V lost 1 base and J 7 bases, leaving 13 bases between the germline ends. Germline V gene data show CDR1 as MNHEY and CDR2 as SVGAGI. The CDR3, as DNA: TGTGCCAGCAGTTACTTTCAGGGCGGACGTGAAGCTTTCTTT. This sequence encodes CASSYFQGGREAFF.

CDR3 amino acids: CASSPMAGGADSGNTGELFF. DNA for the CDR3: TGCGCCAGCAGCCCCATGGCAGGGGGCGCGGATAGCGGTAACACCGGGGAGCTGTTTTTT. This sequence joins TRBV4-1 and TRBJ2-2, with 8 bases lining up with TRBD1. This CDR3 has 20 amino acids. The V segment lost 4 bases and the J segment 2 bases; nucleotides outside the gene matches: 18. Germline V gene lookup returns CDR1 MGHRA and CDR2 YSYEKL.

The genes are TRBV6-5 and TRBJ2-1, with TRBD2 matching 10 bases. The trim removed 8 bases at V and 7 bases at J, leaving 11 bases unmatched. Germline V gene sequence: CDR1 MNHEY, CDR2 SVGAGI. The CDR3 runs 15 residues. CDR3 in DNA: TGTGCCAGCGCCGACTTAGCGGGGGGAGGGAATGAGCAGTTCTTC. This translates into CASADLAGGGNEQFF.

The rearrangement links TRBV11-3 to TRBJ2-2, with 7 bases matching TRBD1. With V trimmed by 4 bases and J by 3 bases, 14 bases remained unmatched. Per the germline V gene, CDR1 is SGHNT and CDR2 is YENEEA. The CDR3 loop spans 18 amino acids. CDR3 loop: CASSSAYTGVQDTGELFF. In DNA, the CDR3 is TGTGCCAGCAGCTCAGCGTATACAGGGGTTCAAGACACCGGGGAGCTGTTTTTT.

The genes are TRBV6-5 and TRBJ1-2; possible D gene TRBD1, 6 bases. Germline assignment: CDR1 MNHEY and CDR2 SVGAGI. With 5 bases removed from V and 7 bases from J, the gap between germline ends came to 14 bases. The CDR3 spans 13 residues. The CDR3 region has the DNA TGTGCCAGCAGTACAGGGATGGGCGGTGGCTACACCTTC. Translating it yields CASSTGMGGGYTF.

V usage is TRBV28 and J usage is TRBJ1-6; D is possibly TRBD1 (6 bases). CDR1 is MDHEN and CDR2 is SYDVKM in the germline V gene. This CDR3 contains 15 residues. V was clipped by 3 bases and J by 7 bases, with 13 bases between them. CDR3 nucleotides: TGTGCCAGCAGTTTTTTCGGGGGGCAGAATTCACCCCTCCACTTT. Its protein product is CASSFFGGQNSPLHF. The full variable domain, completed using reference TRBV28 and TRBJ1-6, is DVKVTQSSRYLVKRTGEKVFLECVQDMDHENMFWYRQDPGLGLRLIYFSYDVKMKEKGDIPEGYSVSREKKERFSLILESASTNQTSMYLCASSFFGGQNSPLHFGNGTRLTVT.

This chain joins TRBV14 and TRBJ1-1; perhaps TRBD1 as D (5 bases). From germline, CDR1 is SGHDN and CDR2 FVKESK. Trimming cost V 4 bases and J 0 bases, with 9 bases left between them. CDR3 length equals 14 residues. CDR3 sequence: CASSPLTVNTEAFF. The CDR3 bases are TGTGCCAGCAGCCCCCTGACAGTGAACACTGAAGCTTTCTTT.

The chain is built from TRBV19 and TRBJ1-5; TRBD1 agrees at 8 bases. The V segment lost 4 bases and the J segment 1 base; nucleotides outside the gene matches: 3. The CDR3 runs to 15 residues. Germline V gene data show CDR1 as LNHDA and CDR2 as SQIVND (reference sequence). CDR3 DNA: TGTGCCAGTAGTAAGGACAGGGTGAGCAATCAGCCCCAGCATTTT. This codes for CASSKDRVSNQPQHF. Variable domain in full (rest from reference TRBV19 and TRBJ1-5): DGGITQSPKYLFRKEGQNVTLSCEQNLNHDAMYWYRQDPGQGLRLIYYSQIVNDFQKGDIAEGYSVSREKKESFPLTVTSAQKNPTAFYLCASSKDRVSNQPQHFGDGTRLSIL.

The chain links TRBV9 to TRBJ2-2; 7 bases line up with TRBD1. V trimming: 0 bases; J trimming: 6 bases; junction bases outside the gene matches: 5. The CDR3 sequence is 15 residues long. Germline V lookup: CDR1 SGDLS, CDR2 YYNGEE. DNA of the CDR3: TGTGCCAGCAGCGTAGAGGGGGCTTTGTCCGGGGAGCTGTTTTTT. Protein product: CASSVEGALSGELFF.

The chain uses TRBV19 and TRBJ2-7; tentatively, D is TRBD1 (6 bases). CDR1 and CDR2 (germline): LNHDA, SQIVND (reference sequence). There are 14 residues in the CDR3. Trimming pared 6 bases from V and 4 bases from J, leaving 16 bases between. The CDR3 DNA is TGTGCCAGTAGGAATACGGACAGCAGATACGAGCAGTACTTC. Its protein is CASRNTDSRYEQYF.

The chain couples TRBV19 to TRBJ1-6; TRBD1 is a possible D gene (6 bases). CDR1 LNHDA and CDR2 SQIVND come from the germline V gene (reference sequence). CDR3 length: 16 residues. The V gene lost 6 bases and the J gene lost 8 bases, with 20 bases spanning the gap. This chain's CDR3 is CASRPQRGQLDSPLHF. CDR3 DNA sequence: TGTGCCAGTAGACCGCAGAGAGGACAGCTGGATTCACCCCTCCACTTT.

The gene calls are TRBV28 and TRBJ1-2, with D unresolved. Germline CDR1 MDHEN, CDR2 SYDVKM. The CDR3 length is 13 residues. Trimming took off 9 bases at V and 0 bases at J, with 11 bases between the two ends. CDR3 protein: CASKMRPNYGYTF. The CDR3 DNA reads TGTGCCAGTAAGATGCGTCCTAACTATGGCTACACCTTC.

In this sample, this clone turned up once. The chain uses TRBV6-5 and TRBJ1-5; D perhaps matches TRBD1 (6 bases). This CDR3 region has 14 residues. With 8 bases removed from V and 2 bases from J, the gap between germline ends came to 13 bases. Per the germline V gene, CDR1 is MNHEY and CDR2 is SVGAGI. CDR3 residues: CASASTGRNQPQHF. The DNA of the CDR3 is TGTGCCAGCGCATCTACAGGGCGCAATCAGCCCCAGCATTTT.

This chain joins TRBV7-9 and TRBJ1-2; D uncertain. CDR3 size: 12 residues. The germline V gene has CDR1 SEHNR and CDR2 FQNEAQ (reference sequence). Trimming cost V 4 bases and J 8 bases, with 11 bases left between them. CDR3 bases: TGTGCCAGCAGCTCCGCGACTAGAGGCTACACCTTC. Translated: CASSSATRGYTF.

The rearrangement uses TRBV7-2 and TRBJ1-3; the D gene is possibly TRBD1 (6 bases). CDR3 length: 14 residues. Trimming took 8 bases from V and 7 from J, leaving 18 bases between them. The germline V gene encodes CDR1 SGHTA and CDR2 FQGNSA. The CDR3 reads CASDQGTHPNTIYF. The CDR3, as DNA: TGTGCCAGCGATCAGGGGACGCACCCCAACACCATATATTTT.

This chain uses TRBV27 with TRBJ2-7; the D gene is possibly TRBD1 (7 bases). Germline-derived CDR1 and CDR2 are MNHEY and SMNVEV (reference sequence). This CDR3 has 12 amino acids. V lost 6 bases to trimming and J lost 3 bases, with 9 bases between them. The CDR3, as DNA: TGTGCCAGCAGGCAGGGGGGCTACGAGCAGTACTTC. Translation: CASRQGGYEQYF.

The chain has TRBV5-1 and TRBJ2-3, with a tentative D call TRBD2 (6 bases). CDR1 and CDR2 from the germline V gene are SGHRS and YFSETQ. The CDR3 extends over 14 amino acids. V was clipped by 2 bases and J by 0 bases, with 7 bases between them. In nucleotides, the CDR3 is TGCGCCAGCAGCTTCGGGACTAGCACAGATACGCAGTATTTT. Translation gives CASSFGTSTDTQYF.

The chain carries TRBV4-2 and TRBJ1-4; 12 bases match TRBD1. Germline V CDR1 and CDR2: LGHNA, YNFKEQ. V gave up 3 bases and J gave up 3 bases; unmatched junction bases: 17. The CDR3 is 21 residues long. CDR3: CASSQGHFPGQGAAANEKLFF. The CDR3 region has the DNA TGTGCCAGCAGCCAGGGCCACTTTCCGGGACAGGGGGCGGCAGCTAATGAAAAACTGTTTTTT.

J is TRBJ2-2 and V is TRBV7-3; 7 bases agree with TRBD1. Trimming at V came to 6 bases and at J to 4 bases, leaving 8 bases not matched to a gene. The germline V gene encodes CDR1 SGHTA and CDR2 FQGTGA. The CDR3 runs 15 residues. CDR3 nucleotides: TGTGCCAGCAGGGGACCCGGGACAGCCACCGGGGAGCTGTTTTTT. Protein product: CASRGPGTATGELFF.

The chain joins TRBV21-1 to TRBJ1-1; the DNA was not used to check the table's D call, TRBD1. TRBV21-1 is described as a pseudogene. This CDR3 spans 16 amino acids. The CDR3, as DNA: TGTGCCAGCAGCAAATGGAGGGGGCTACTGAACACTGAAGCTTTCTTT. It translates to CASSKWRGLLNTEAFF.

The gene calls are TRBV4-3 and TRBJ2-3, with D possibly matching TRBD2 (6 bases). The ends were cut back, 0 bases at V and 3 bases at J, with 19 bases in the middle. The CDR3 contains 18 residues. In germline, CDR1 is LGHNA, CDR2 YSLEER. The CDR3 loop is CASSQDQGDEEGTDTQYF. The DNA of the CDR3 is TGCGCCAGCAGCCAAGATCAAGGAGATGAGGAGGGAACAGATACGCAGTATTTT.

The chain joins TRBV19 to TRBJ2-2; D is unclear. From germline, CDR1 is LNHDA and CDR2 SQIVND (reference sequence). V was pared by 8 bases and J by 0 bases, with 13 bases between. This CDR3 has 15 amino acids. CDR3 DNA sequence: TGTGCCAGTCGCAGTCTGGTGGCGAACACCGGGGAGCTGTTTTTT. Protein: CASRSLVANTGELFF.